This T cell receptor beta chain appears in the sequencing data of a study of CD8 T cells in Susac syndrome. The CDR3 covers 15 residues. CDR1 KGHDR and CDR2 SFDVKD come from the germline V gene. With V trimmed by 2 bases and J by 6 bases, 7 bases remained unmatched. Sequencing of TCR beta was performed on blood CD8+ T cells and on blood CD4+ T cells. Control patients had untreated stable or active relapsing-remitting multiple sclerosis by revised McDonald criteria. TEMRA cells were enriched by FACS, and CD4+ and CD8+ T cells were negatively isolated. With random hexamers, roughly 0.45 to 1 ug RNA was reverse transcribed. Across 54 Vbeta and 13 Jbeta, immunoSEQ multiplex PCR amplified TCR beta CDR3. MiXCR, run by TCRdb on the immunoSEQ multiplex PCR reads, gives a single entry per CDR3 protein. The sample has more than 200,000 distinct CDR3 sequences, 93% seen once; the top ten hold around 0.067%.

The rearrangement links TRBV24-1 to TRBJ1-2, with 8 bases lining up with TRBD1. The sequence was collected from a human donor with multiple sclerosis. Sample: CD4+ T cells from PBMCs. In DNA form, the CDR3 reads TGTGCCACCAGTGATTCGTGGACAGGGATGGATGGCTACACCTTC. Translating gives CATSDSWTGMDGYTF.